The entry below describes one TCR beta chain. This sample was included in a study of CD8+CD57+ T cells in acquired aplastic anemia. Whoever was chosen for sequencing had shown CD8+CD57+ cell expansion by flow cytometry. The CDR3 has 14 amino acids. Germline V CDR1 and CDR2: SGHRS, YFSETQ. V lost 0 bases and J lost 9; bases outside the gene matches: 4. Using genomic DNA as the template, TCR beta VDJ and CDR3 profiling was carried out. MiXCR, applied by TCRdb to the reads, yields one record per CDR3 protein. The table lists hundreds of thousands of distinct CDR3 sequences, around 30% of them singletons. Input material: sorted CD4+, CD8+, or CD8+CD57+ T cells (not recorded which) from PBMCs. The chain combines TRBV5-1 with TRBJ2-1; 9 bases map to TRBD1. This clonotype originated in a human donor with aplastic anemia. CDR3 residues: CASSLGDRAVEQFF. CDR3 nucleotides: TGCGCCAGCAGCTTGGGGGACAGGGCGGTTGAGCAGTTCTTC. The whole variable domain, remainder taken from reference TRBV5-1 and TRBJ2-1, is KAGVTQTPRYLIKTRGQQVTLSCSPISGHRSVSWYQQTPGQGLQFLFEYFSETQRNKGNFPGRFSGRQFSNSRSEMNVSTLELGDSALYLCASSLGDRAVEQFFGPGTRLTVL.